Described below is a single T cell receptor beta chain sequence and its context. The target antigen is unknown. This entry belongs to a study of T cell responses to AZD1222 COVID-19 vaccine. For the study at large: Samples with a second dose at about 4 or about 12 weeks were pooled together. Study-wide findings and caveats: Unmutated variant regions reportedly attract nearly half of all spike-specific TCRs. Vaccine-related CD4 TCRs covered spike, predominating at 160-218 and 743-854. Spike-specific TCR breadth and depth went up after people got two AZD1222 doses.

The repertoire was sequenced with immunoSEQ multiplex PCR; TCRdb's copy has only in-frame clones and lacks some. The profile shows under 95,000 clones, 88% of them singletons. This TCR came from an adult in good health. The sample here was peripheral blood, taken on day 0 of AZD1222 vaccination.

The CDR3 region is CASSLMGATNEKLFF. The CDR3 DNA sequence: TGCGCCAGCAGCTTGATGGGGGCGACTAATGAAAAACTGTTTTTT. The chain is built from TRBV5-1 and TRBJ1-4; TRBD1 is a possible D gene (6 bases). The germline V and J ends were trimmed by 1 base and 2 bases, with 9 bases remaining between them. This CDR3 spans 15 amino acids. Looked up from germline, CDR1 is SGHRS and CDR2 is YFSETQ. The full variable domain, rest sourced from reference TRBV5-1 and TRBJ1-4, is KAGVTQTPRYLIKTRGQQVTLSCSPISGHRSVSWYQQTPGQGLQFLFEYFSETQRNKGNFPGRFSGRQFSNSRSEMNVSTLELGDSALYLCASSLMGATNEKLFFGSGTQLSVL.